This T cell receptor (beta chain) was profiled in a study of T cells after yellow fever vaccination. The overall study: For low cell numbers, libraries were made with SMART-Seq v4 Ultra Low Input.

Study findings and constraints: A small proportion of clonotypes was detected in both the CD4 and CD8 compartments. There was a possibility that FACS-sorted repertoires contained abundant clonotypes contaminating from the bulk population.

Of note for this clonotype: The antigen is undetermined.

TCRdb ran MiXCR on the 5' RACE reads and lists one entry per CDR3 protein. The sample lists hundreds of thousands of distinct CDR3 sequences, roughly 12% occurring once. Trimming stripped 5 bases from V and 0 bases from J, with 12 bases between. The CDR3 is 14 residues long. Looked up from germline, CDR1 is SGHRS and CDR2 is YFSETQ. The rearrangement links TRBV5-1 to TRBJ2-7; possibly TRBD1 or TRBD2 for D (5 bases each). The TCR originated in a man younger than 45 who received the YFV17D yellow fever vaccine. The material sequenced was PBMCs, taken on the day of the yellow fever booster vaccination. The CDR3, as DNA: TGCGCCAGCAGGTGGGACGAACTCTCCTACGAGCAGTACTTC. Translation gives CASRWDELSYEQYF.